The rows below give T cell receptor beta chains drawn from one sample of a study of OX40 agonist ivuxolimab in advanced cancers. TCRdb's table, derived via immunoSEQ multiplex PCR, lists solely in-frame clones and lacks some. This sample yields around 67,000 clones, of which roughly 92% are seen a single time; less than 2.5% belongs to the top ten. Sequenced here: CD4+ or CD8+ T cells sorted from blood, sampled in a trial of the OX40 agonist ivuxolimab. All receptors derive from an adult with an advanced solid tumor such as melanoma, head and neck, liver or kidney cancer. Each CDR3 is given with its conserved first and last residue. D genes are given only for firm matches. The size entry is marked missing in some rows and otherwise reads once, few, many or a size class.

TRBV11-3	-	-	TRBJ2-7	CASSLVVWGEQYF	TGTGCCAGCAGCCTGGTGGTATGGGGCGAGCAGTACTTC
TRBV5-1	few	-	TRBJ1-2	CASRDEVNYGYTF	TGCGCCAGCAGGGACGAAGTTAACTATGGCTACACCTTC
TRBV6-6	-	TRBD1	TRBJ2-7	CASGNRGESYEQYF	TGTGCCAGCGGAAACAGGGGTGAGTCCTACGAGCAGTACTTC
TRBV28	-	TRBD1	TRBJ2-7	CASSSRFGTGGVYEQYF	TGTGCCAGCAGTTCCCGTTTTGGGACAGGGGGTGTCTACGAGCAGTACTTC
TRBV9	-	-	TRBJ2-1	CASSVVSSLQPYNEQFF	TGTGCCAGCAGCGTAGTGAGTTCCCTCCAACCGTACAATGAGCAGTTCTTC
TRBV28	-	TRBD2	TRBJ2-5	CASLPLAGGAETQYF	TGTGCCAGCCTACCCTTAGCGGGAGGGGCAGAGACCCAGTACTTC
TRBV4-2	-	-	TRBJ2-1	CASSQELGGRGEQFF	TGTGCCAGCAGCCAAGAACTGGGTGGGAGAGGTGAGCAGTTCTTC
TRBV5-6	-	-	TRBJ2-7	CASSSGVTVISYEQYF	TGTGCCAGCAGCTCGGGGGTGACAGTCATATCCTACGAGCAGTACTTC
TRBV5-4	-	TRBD2	TRBJ2-1	CASRAASGGDNEQFF	TGTGCCAGCAGGGCCGCTAGCGGGGGTGACAATGAGCAGTTCTTC
TRBV5-4	-	TRBD1	TRBJ1-2	CASSRQGDGYTF	TGTGCCAGCAGCAGACAGGGGGACGGCTACACCTTC
TRBV7-9	-	-	TRBJ2-7	CASSRGTLSYEQYF	TGTGCCAGCAGCCGCGGGACACTTTCCTACGAGCAGTACTTC
TRBV7-3	-	-	TRBJ2-3	CASSLSIGAGEDTQYF	TGTGCCAGCAGCTTATCTATTGGGGCAGGGGAGGATACGCAGTATTTT
TRBV30	-	-	TRBJ2-1	CASAQGVGNEQFF	TGTGCCTCCGCGCAAGGGGTGGGGAATGAGCAGTTCTTC
TRBV10-3	-	TRBD1	TRBJ2-1	CAISEMGQGRTYNEQFF	TGTGCCATCAGTGAGATGGGACAGGGGCGAACCTACAATGAGCAGTTCTTC
TRBV2	-	-	TRBJ2-2	CASRDYTGELFF	TGTGCCAGCAGAGATTACACCGGGGAGCTGTTTTTT
TRBV7-9	-	TRBD1	TRBJ1-5	CASSPGGRGQPQHF	TGTGCCAGCAGTCCAGGGGGTCGGGGTCAGCCCCAGCATTTT
TRBV6-1	-	-	TRBJ1-3	CASSESGQRGNTIYF	TGTGCCAGCAGTGAATCGGGCCAGAGGGGAAACACCATATATTTT
TRBV29-1	-	TRBD2	TRBJ2-1	CSVGSSGTRAAEQFF	TGCAGCGTTGGTTCCTCCGGGACTAGGGCTGCCGAGCAGTTCTTC
TRBV7-2	-	TRBD2	TRBJ2-7	CASSLRRVGGAYEQYF	TGTGCCAGCAGCTTAAGGCGCGTTGGGGGGGCCTACGAGCAGTACTTC
TRBV10-3	-	-	TRBJ1-2	CAIKLNYGYTF	TGTGCCATCAAACTAAACTATGGCTACACCTTC
TRBV28	few	TRBD1	TRBJ2-3	CASTPPAGTGGSDTQYF	TGTGCCAGCACCCCACCGGCCGGGACAGGGGGGTCAGATACGCAGTATTTT
TRBV7-9	-	-	TRBJ1-1	CASSLFGVGTEAFF	TGTGCCAGCAGCTTATTCGGGGTGGGCACTGAAGCTTTCTTT
TRBV5-1	once	-	TRBJ2-7	CASSMPEDKSYEQYF	TGCGCCAGCAGCATGCCGGAGGACAAATCGTACGAGCAGTACTTC
TRBV18	-	-	TRBJ2-3	CASSPPGLATDTQYF	TGTGCCAGCTCACCCCCGGGACTGGCCACAGATACGCAGTATTTT
TRBV5-3	-	-	TRBJ1-4	CARREAEGRGNEKLFF	TGTGCCAGAAGGGAAGCAGAGGGGCGGGGTAATGAAAAACTGTTTTTT
TRBV5-1	-	-	TRBJ1-3	CASSLDNVSGNTIYF	TGCGCCAGCAGCTTGGACAACGTCTCTGGAAACACCATATATTTT
TRBV20-1	-	-	TRBJ2-1	CSARAREEQFF	TGCAGTGCTAGAGCTCGAGAGGAGCAGTTCTTC
TRBV19	-	TRBD2	TRBJ2-7	CASSPREYPYEQYF	TGTGCCAGTAGTCCGCGGGAGTACCCCTACGAGCAGTACTTC
TRBV28	once	TRBD1	TRBJ2-3	CASSSPINRGRTDTQYF	TGTGCCAGCAGTTCACCCATAAACAGGGGTCGGACAGATACGCAGTATTTT
TRBV21-1	-	-	TRBJ1-2	CASSKASAGERVDSNYGYTF	TGTGCCAGCAGCAAAGCCTCGGCAGGGGAGCGAGTAGACTCTAACTATGGCTACACCTTC
TRBV5-4	-	TRBD1	TRBJ1-5	CASSQDRGSQPQHF	TGTGCCAGCAGTCAGGACAGGGGTAGTCAGCCCCAGCATTTT
TRBV10-3	-	TRBD1	TRBJ1-2	CAISRGHDYGYTF	TGTGCCATCAGCAGGGGGCACGACTATGGCTACACCTTC
TRBV4-1	-	TRBD2	TRBJ2-1	CASSLTSGRGNEQFF	TGCGCCAGCAGCCTAACTAGCGGGAGGGGGAATGAGCAGTTCTTC
TRBV5-1	-	-	TRBJ1-2	CASSTKPDGLTAYGYTF	TGCGCCAGCAGCACTAAACCGGACGGACTAACCGCCTATGGCTACACCTTC
TRBV15	-	TRBD2	TRBJ2-3	CATSRDASGREDTQYF	TGTGCCACCAGCAGAGATGCTAGCGGGAGGGAGGATACGCAGTATTTT
TRBV27	-	-	TRBJ2-7	CASSNTLGQQYF	TGTGCCAGCAGTAACACATTAGGGCAGCAGTACTTC
TRBV6-6	-	TRBD2	TRBJ2-5	CASSYSASGGQETQYF	TGTGCCAGCAGTTACTCGGCTAGCGGGGGCCAAGAGACCCAGTACTTC
TRBV19	-	TRBD2	TRBJ2-2	CASSPTSGRTGELFF	TGTGCCAGTAGTCCCACTAGCGGGAGAACCGGGGAGCTGTTTTTT
TRBV4-1	-	-	TRBJ1-2	CASSQGGGRGYGYTF	TGCGCCAGCAGCCAGGGCGGGGGGCGAGGCTATGGCTACACCTTC
TRBV13	-	-	TRBJ2-5	CASSLMAAGGQTQYF	TGTGCCAGCAGCTTAATGGCGGCAGGGGGGCAGACCCAGTACTTC
TRBV28	-	-	TRBJ1-2	CASSLYAQGIRGYTF	TGTGCCAGCAGTTTATACGCACAGGGTATTCGTGGCTACACCTTC
TRBV6-6	-	-	TRBJ2-3	CASSRADTQYF	TGTGCCAGCAGTCGAGCAGATACGCAGTATTTT
TRBV7-2	-	-	TRBJ2-4	CASSSIIAKNIQYF	TGTGCCAGCAGCTCAATTATAGCCAAAAACATTCAGTACTTC
TRBV19	-	-	TRBJ1-5	CASSIIDQPQHF	TGTGCCAGTAGTATTATAGATCAGCCCCAGCATTTT
TRBV19	-	-	TRBJ2-2	CASRWPPGELFF	TGTGCCAGTAGGTGGCCTCCCGGGGAGCTGTTTTTT
TRBV11-2	-	-	TRBJ2-7	CASSRGPSYEQYF	TGTGCCAGCAGCCGGGGACCATCCTACGAGCAGTACTTC
TRBV2	-	-	TRBJ1-3	CASSEQAYSGNTIYF	TGTGCCAGCAGTGAACAAGCCTACTCTGGAAACACCATATATTTT
TRBV11-2	-	-	TRBJ1-6	CASSLDGGIHNSPLHF	TGTGCCAGCAGCTTAGATGGTGGAATCCATAATTCACCCCTCCACTTT
TRBV5-4	-	-	TRBJ2-1	CASSSRQASYNEQFF	TGTGCCAGCAGCTCGCGACAGGCGTCCTACAATGAGCAGTTCTTC
TRBV4-1	-	-	TRBJ2-3	CASSQDGSGRTDTQYF	TGCGCCAGCAGCCAAGATGGTAGCGGCCGCACAGATACGCAGTATTTT
TRBV5-1	-	-	TRBJ2-3	CASSRTGVGTDTQYF	TGCGCCAGCAGCCGGACGGGGGTGGGGACAGATACGCAGTATTTT